Described below is a single TCR beta chain sequence and its context. Enrolment of Seattle patients took place during active infection, and they were followed longitudinally. Repertoires were generated with immunoSEQ multiplex PCR, while TCRdb's copy carries only in-frame clones and drops some. In the table there are roughly 200,000 clones, 80% to 90% of which are singletons. These data originate in a study of blood T cell repertoires in COVID-19. Looking at the study overall: Samples taken during acute and convalescent COVID-19 were collected in the United States, Italy and Spain.

The CDR3 loop spans 15 amino acids. J gave up 2 bases and V 5 bases, and 5 bases lay outside the gene matches. Germline V gene lookup returns CDR1 SGHVS and CDR2 FQNEAQ. The source is a woman in her thirties or forties with COVID-19, enrolled during active disease. The chain links TRBV7-8 to TRBJ2-1, with TRBD2 matching over 8 bases. The sequencing sample was made of peripheral blood. The CDR3 reads CASSRGLATYNEQFF. DNA of the CDR3: TGTGCCAGCAGCCGAGGACTAGCAACCTACAATGAGCAGTTCTTC.